This TCR beta chain is from a study of graft-versus-host responses after intestinal transplantation. Study overall: Every transplant recipient was induced with anti-thymocyte globulin, then maintained on tacrolimus and steroids for two to three years.

Comments on this clone: Its antigen is not known.

Between the trimmed V and J ends, which lost 8 bases and 2 bases, there was a span of 10 bases. The CDR3 runs to 12 residues. Germline V gives CDR1 SGHTA, CDR2 FQGNSA. The data were produced by immunoSEQ multiplex PCR, yet TCRdb's version contains in-frame clones alone and is incomplete. The table includes 45,000 to 65,000 clones, around 93% detected once. Points from the study as a whole: Early post-transplant falls in HvG clones accompanied the peak levels of circulating GvH clones. Recipient marrow contained GvH clones, some of which appeared first in ileum or blood.

The sequence derives from a human donor who was the organ donor for an intestinal transplant. The J gene is TRBJ2-7, the V gene TRBV7-2, with unresolved D. The sequences come from unstimulated CD4+ T cells sorted from spleen or lymph node cells, collected before transplant. The chain's CDR3 is CASAMGTYEQYF. CDR3 DNA: TGTGCCAGCGCGATGGGAACCTACGAGCAGTACTTC.